This entry is about one TCR beta chain. Its antigen specificity is not known. No clone much larger than this one lies a single base away; base qualities are absent. Receptor amplification or capture employed the immunoSEQ multiplex PCR assay. As stored in TCRdb, this immuneACCESS dataset retains in-frame rearrangements with V and J assigned. A fraction of the clones does not appear; measured against another copy, unresolved V genes explain less than half of the discrepancy, and the remainder lacks a known reason. Across this sample there are about 160,000 clones, with 90% to 95% seen only once. The ten largest clones represent roughly 0.7% of the sample. The entry originates in a study of control samples from healthy donors and cancer patients (dated by TCRdb to 2020 to 2022). Specimen: blood. The source is a woman in her 30s in good health.

The CDR3: CASSHGRGDGYTF. In nucleotides, the sequence is TGTGCCAGCAGCCACGGCAGGGGAGATGGCTACACCTTC. The chain employs TRBV14 and TRBJ1-2; a tentative D call is TRBD1 (6 bases match). CDR1 SGHDN and CDR2 FVKESK were looked up in the germline V gene. At the junction V is shortened by 3 bases and J by 6 bases, with 11 bases in between. The CDR3 numbers 13 residues from cysteine through phenylalanine. Only the CDR3 DNA is retained, 39 bases long and in frame from the first base.